This T cell receptor beta chain comes out of a study of shared clonotypes between healthy human individuals. Findings of the study overall: Tissues were not sampled, only blood, and their repertoires likely differ.

Terminally differentiated effector memory CD45RA+ cells were excluded from the naive CD8 cells, which were CD45RO-negative and positively selected for CCR7. A note on this clone: The target antigen is unknown.

The germline V gene encodes CDR1 WNHNN and CDR2 SYGVQD (reference sequence). V was clipped by 0 bases and J by 5 bases, with 15 bases between them. This CDR3 region has 16 residues. At a deep level, the assay was run. Libraries were prepared by immunoSEQ multiplex PCR; TCRdb keeps only in-frame clonotypes and omits some of them. The sample holds under 1 million clones, about 96% seen once. This TCR was recovered from a man aged 30 to 39 in good health. The sequencing input was naive CD8+ T cells sorted from blood. The V gene is TRBV10-1, the J gene TRBJ2-3; D might be TRBD1 or TRBD2, each matching 5 bases. Here the CDR3 DNA reads TGCGCCAGCAGTGAGTCGAATCTCGGGGCCGTAGATACGCAGTATTTT. Residues: CASSESNLGAVDTQYF.